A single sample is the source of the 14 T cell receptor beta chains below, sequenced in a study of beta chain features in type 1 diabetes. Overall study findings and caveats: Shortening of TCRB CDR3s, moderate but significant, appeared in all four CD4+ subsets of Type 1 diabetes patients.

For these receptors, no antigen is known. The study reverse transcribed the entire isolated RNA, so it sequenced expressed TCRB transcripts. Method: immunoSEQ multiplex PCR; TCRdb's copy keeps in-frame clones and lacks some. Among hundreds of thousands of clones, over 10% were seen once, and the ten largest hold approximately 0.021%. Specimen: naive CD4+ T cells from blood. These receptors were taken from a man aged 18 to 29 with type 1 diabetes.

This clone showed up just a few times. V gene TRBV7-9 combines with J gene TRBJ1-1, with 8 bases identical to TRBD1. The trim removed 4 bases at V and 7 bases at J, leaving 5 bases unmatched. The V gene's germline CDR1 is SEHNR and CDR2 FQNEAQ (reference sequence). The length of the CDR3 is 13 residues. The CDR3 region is CASSSGQGGEAFF. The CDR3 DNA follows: TGTGCCAGCAGCTCAGGACAGGGCGGTGAAGCTTTCTTT. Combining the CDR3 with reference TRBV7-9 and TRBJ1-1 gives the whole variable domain DTGVSQNPRHKITKRGQNVTFRCDPISEHNRLYWYRQTLGQGPEFLTYFQNEAQLEKSRLLSDRFSAERPKGSFSTLEIQRTEQGDSAMYLCASSSGQGGEAFFGQGTRLTVV.

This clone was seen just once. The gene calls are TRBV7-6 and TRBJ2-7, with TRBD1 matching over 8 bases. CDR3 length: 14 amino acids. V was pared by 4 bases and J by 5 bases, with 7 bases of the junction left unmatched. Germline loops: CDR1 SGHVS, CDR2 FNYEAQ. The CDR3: CASSSRQGWDEQYF. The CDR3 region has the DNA TGTGCCAGCAGCTCCCGACAGGGGTGGGACGAGCAGTACTTC. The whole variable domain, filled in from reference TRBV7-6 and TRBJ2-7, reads GAGVSQSPRYKVTKRGQDVALRCDPISGHVSLYWYRQALGQGPEFLTYFNYEAQQDKSGLPNDRFSAERPEGSISTLTIQRTEQRDSAMYRCASSSRQGWDEQYFGPGTRLTVT.

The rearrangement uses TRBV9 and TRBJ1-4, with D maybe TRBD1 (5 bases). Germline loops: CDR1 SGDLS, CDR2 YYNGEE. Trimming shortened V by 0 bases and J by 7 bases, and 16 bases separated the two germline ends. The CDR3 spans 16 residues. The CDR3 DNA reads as TGTGCCAGCAGCGTAGATTCCGGGGCGTTGGGTGAAAAACTGTTTTTT. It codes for CASSVDSGALGEKLFF.

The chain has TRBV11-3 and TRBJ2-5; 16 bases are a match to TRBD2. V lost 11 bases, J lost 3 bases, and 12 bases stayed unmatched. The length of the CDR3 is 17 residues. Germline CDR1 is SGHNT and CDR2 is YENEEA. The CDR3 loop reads CASSKGTSGGAEETQYF. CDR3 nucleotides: TGTGCCTCGTCTAAGGGGACTAGCGGGGGGGCCGAAGAGACCCAGTACTTC.

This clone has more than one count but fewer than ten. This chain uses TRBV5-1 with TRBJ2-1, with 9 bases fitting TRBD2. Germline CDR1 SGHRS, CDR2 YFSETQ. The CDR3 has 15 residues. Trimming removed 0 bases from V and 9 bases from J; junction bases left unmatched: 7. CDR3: CASSLAYGSGGEQFF. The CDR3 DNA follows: TGCGCCAGCAGCTTGGCTTATGGTAGCGGGGGTGAGCAGTTCTTC.

CDR3 in DNA: TGTGCCAGCAGTGAGACTAGCGGGGGGCCGGGGGAGCAGTTCTTC. It encodes CASSETSGGPGEQFF. The chain carries TRBV6-6 and TRBJ2-1; 13 bases are a match to TRBD2. CDR1 is MNHNY, CDR2 SVGAGI, per germline (reference sequence). Unmatched junction bases numbered 8, after V lost 5 bases and J lost 10 bases. The CDR3 consists of 15 residues.

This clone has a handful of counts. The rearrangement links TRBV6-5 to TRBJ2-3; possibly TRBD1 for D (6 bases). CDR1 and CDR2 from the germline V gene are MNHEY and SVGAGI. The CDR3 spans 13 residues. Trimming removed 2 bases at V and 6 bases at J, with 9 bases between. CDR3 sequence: CASSYRQGDTQYF. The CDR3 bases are TGTGCCAGCAGTTACAGGCAGGGGGATACGCAGTATTTT.

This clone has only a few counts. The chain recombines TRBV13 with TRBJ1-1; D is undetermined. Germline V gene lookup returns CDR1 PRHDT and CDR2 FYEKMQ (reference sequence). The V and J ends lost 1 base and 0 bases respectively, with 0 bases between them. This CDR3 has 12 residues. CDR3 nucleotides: TGTGCCAGCAGCTTAGTGAACACTGAAGCTTTCTTT. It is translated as CASSLVNTEAFF. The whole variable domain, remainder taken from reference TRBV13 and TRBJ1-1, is AAGVIQSPRHLIKEKRETATLKCYPIPRHDTVYWYQQGPGQDPQFLISFYEKMQSDKGSIPDRFSAQQFSDYHSELNMSSLELGDSALYFCASSLVNTEAFFGQGTRLTVV.

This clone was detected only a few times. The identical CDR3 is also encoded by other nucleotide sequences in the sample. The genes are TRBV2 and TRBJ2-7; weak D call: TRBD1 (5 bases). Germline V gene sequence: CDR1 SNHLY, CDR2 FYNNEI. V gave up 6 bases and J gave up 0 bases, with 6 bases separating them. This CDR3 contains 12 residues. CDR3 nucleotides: TGTGCCAGCAGACAGGTCTCCTACGAGCAGTACTTC. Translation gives CASRQVSYEQYF.

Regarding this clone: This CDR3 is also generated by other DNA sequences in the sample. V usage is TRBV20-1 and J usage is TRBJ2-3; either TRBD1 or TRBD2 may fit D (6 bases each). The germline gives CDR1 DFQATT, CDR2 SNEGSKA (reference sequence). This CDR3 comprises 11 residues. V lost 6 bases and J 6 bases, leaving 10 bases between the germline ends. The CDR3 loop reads CSARRGDTQYF. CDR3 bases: TGCAGTGCCAGGAGGGGGGATACGCAGTATTTT.

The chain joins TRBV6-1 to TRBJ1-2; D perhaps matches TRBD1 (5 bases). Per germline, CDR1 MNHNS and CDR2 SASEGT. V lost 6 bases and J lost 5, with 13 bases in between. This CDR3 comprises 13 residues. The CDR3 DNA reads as TGTGCCAGCAGCGCCGGGACCCGATATGGCTACACCTTC. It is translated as CASSAGTRYGYTF.

DNA for the CDR3: TGTGCCTGGAGTTCCAACAGAGGCGAGCAGTACTTC. Translation gives CAWSSNRGEQYF. V gene TRBV30 combines with J gene TRBJ2-7; no definite D call. The germline V gene has CDR1 GTSNPN and CDR2 SVGIG (reference sequence). CDR3 length: 12 residues. The V end lost 2 bases, the J end lost 6 bases, and 11 bases lay between the germline ends.

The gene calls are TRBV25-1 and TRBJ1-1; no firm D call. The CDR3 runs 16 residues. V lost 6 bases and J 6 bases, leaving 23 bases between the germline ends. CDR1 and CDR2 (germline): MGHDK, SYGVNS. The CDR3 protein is CASSPPTGEGLSEAFF. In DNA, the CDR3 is TGTGCCAGCAGCCCTCCTACCGGAGAGGGATTATCTGAAGCTTTCTTT.

The DNA for the CDR3 is TGTGCCAGCAGTTTGGGACAGGGGAATGGCTACACCTTC. Amino acid sequence: CASSLGQGNGYTF. V usage is TRBV28 and J usage is TRBJ1-2; 10 bases line up with TRBD1. CDR1 MDHEN and CDR2 SYDVKM come from the germline V gene. The V gene end was trimmed by 3 bases and the J gene end by 6 bases; junction bases not matched to a gene: 1. This CDR3 spans 13 amino acids.